This T cell receptor beta chain comes out of a study of glioma-infiltrating T cells after dendritic cell vaccination. Study-level background: Patients received three intradermal dendritic cell vaccine injections at biweekly intervals. Notes on the study in general: The cohort had few patients with full blood and tumor sets.

With respect to this clone: Antigen: not known.

Here immunoSEQ multiplex PCR was the method, and the copy in TCRdb shows in-frame clones only, minus some. This sample has nearly 85,000 clones, with 80% to 90% found just once. PBMC were collected before vaccination, two weeks after the third vaccination, and at progression. CDR3 length: 13 residues. With 4 bases removed from V and 1 base from J, the gap between germline ends came to 8 bases. Germline V gene data show CDR1 as SGHRS and CDR2 as YFSETQ. The specimen comprised blood, sampled before dendritic cell vaccination. The chain employs TRBV5-1 and TRBJ2-5, with TRBD1 as a possible D gene (5 bases). The receptor's source is a human donor with glioblastoma. The DNA for the CDR3 is TGCGCCAGCAGCCCGGACATCCAAGAGACCCAGTACTTC. It codes for CASSPDIQETQYF.